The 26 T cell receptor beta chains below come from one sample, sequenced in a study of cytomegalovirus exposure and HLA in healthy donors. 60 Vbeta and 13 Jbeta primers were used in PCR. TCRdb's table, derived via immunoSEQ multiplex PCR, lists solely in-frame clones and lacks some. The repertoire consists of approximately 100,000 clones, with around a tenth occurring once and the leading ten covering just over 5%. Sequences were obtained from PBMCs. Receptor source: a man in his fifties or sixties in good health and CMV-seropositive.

The DNA of the CDR3 is TGTGCCACTTCCGGAACAGTAGACACTGAAGCTTTCTTT. This translates into CATSGTVDTEAFF. The rearrangement uses TRBV19 and TRBJ1-1, with D unclear. Germline CDR1 LNHDA, CDR2 SQIVND (reference sequence). This CDR3 has 13 amino acids. Trimming removed 10 bases from V and 3 bases from J, with 15 bases in between.

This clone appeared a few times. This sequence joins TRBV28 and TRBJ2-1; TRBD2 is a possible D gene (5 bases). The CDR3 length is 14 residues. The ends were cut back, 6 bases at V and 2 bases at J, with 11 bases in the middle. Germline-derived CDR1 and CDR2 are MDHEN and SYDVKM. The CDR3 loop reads CASSRGGPYNEQFF. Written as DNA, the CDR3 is TGTGCCAGCAGCCGAGGAGGACCCTACAATGAGCAGTTCTTC.

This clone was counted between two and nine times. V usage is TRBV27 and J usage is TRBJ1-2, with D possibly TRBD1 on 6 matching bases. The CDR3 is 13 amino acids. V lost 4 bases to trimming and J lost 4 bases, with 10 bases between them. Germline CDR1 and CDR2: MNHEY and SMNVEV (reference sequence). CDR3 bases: TGTGCCAGCAGTTCCCGACAGGCCTATGGCTACACCTTC. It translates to CASSSRQAYGYTF.

The CDR3 DNA follows: TGTGCCAGCAGCGTTCTTAGACAGGGGGCGAGTACTCCCATCTATGGCTACACCTTC. This codes for CASSVLRQGASTPIYGYTF. The gene calls are TRBV5-6 and TRBJ1-2, with 10 bases aligning to TRBD1. J gave up 4 bases and V 4 bases, and 19 bases lay outside the gene matches. Per germline, CDR1 SGHDT and CDR2 YYEEEE. The CDR3 has 19 residues.

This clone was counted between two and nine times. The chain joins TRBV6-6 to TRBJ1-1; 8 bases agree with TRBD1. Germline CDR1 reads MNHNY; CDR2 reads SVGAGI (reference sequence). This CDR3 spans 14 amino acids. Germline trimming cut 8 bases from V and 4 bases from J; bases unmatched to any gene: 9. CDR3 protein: CASRRAGGITEAFF. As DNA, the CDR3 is TGTGCCAGCCGTCGAGCAGGGGGCATCACTGAAGCTTTCTTT.

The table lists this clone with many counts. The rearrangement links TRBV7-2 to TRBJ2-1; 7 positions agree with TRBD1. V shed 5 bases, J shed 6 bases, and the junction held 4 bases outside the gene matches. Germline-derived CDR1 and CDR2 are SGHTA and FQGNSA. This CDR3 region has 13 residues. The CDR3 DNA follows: TGTGCCAGCAGCACCGACAGGGCCAATGAGCAGTTCTTC. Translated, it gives CASSTDRANEQFF.

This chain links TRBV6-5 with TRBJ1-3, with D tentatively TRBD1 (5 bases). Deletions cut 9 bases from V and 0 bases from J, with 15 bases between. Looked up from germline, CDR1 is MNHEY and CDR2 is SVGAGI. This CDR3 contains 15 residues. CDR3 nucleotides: TGTGCCAGTTCAAGGGGTTTTAGCTCTGGAAACACCATATATTTT. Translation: CASSRGFSSGNTIYF.

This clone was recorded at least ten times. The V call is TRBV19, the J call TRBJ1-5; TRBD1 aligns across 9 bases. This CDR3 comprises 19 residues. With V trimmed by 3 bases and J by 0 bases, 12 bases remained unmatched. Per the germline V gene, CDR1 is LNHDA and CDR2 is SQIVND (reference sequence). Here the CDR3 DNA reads TGTGCCAGTAGTATGTCGACAGGGGGAGATCGGTATAGCAATCAGCCCCAGCATTTT. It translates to CASSMSTGGDRYSNQPQHF.

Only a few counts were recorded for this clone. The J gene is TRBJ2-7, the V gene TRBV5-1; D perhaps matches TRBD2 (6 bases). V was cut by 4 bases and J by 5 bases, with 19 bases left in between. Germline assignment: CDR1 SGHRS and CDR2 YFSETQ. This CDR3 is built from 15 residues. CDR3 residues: CASSPRTTTLDEQYF. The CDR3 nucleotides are TGCGCCAGCAGCCCACGGACTACAACATTAGACGAGCAGTACTTC.

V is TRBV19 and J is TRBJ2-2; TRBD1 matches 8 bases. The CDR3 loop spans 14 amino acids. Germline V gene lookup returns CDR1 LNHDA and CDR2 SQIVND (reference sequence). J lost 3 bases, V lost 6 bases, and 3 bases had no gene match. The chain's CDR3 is CASRVDRDTGELFF. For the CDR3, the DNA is TGTGCCAGTAGGGTGGACAGGGACACCGGGGAGCTGTTTTTT.

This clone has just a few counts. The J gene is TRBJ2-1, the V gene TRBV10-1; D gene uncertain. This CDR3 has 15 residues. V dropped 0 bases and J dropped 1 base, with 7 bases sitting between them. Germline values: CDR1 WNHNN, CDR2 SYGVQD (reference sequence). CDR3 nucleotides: TGCGCCAGCAGTGAGTCTCCGAGTTCCTACAATGAGCAGTTCTTC. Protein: CASSESPSSYNEQFF.

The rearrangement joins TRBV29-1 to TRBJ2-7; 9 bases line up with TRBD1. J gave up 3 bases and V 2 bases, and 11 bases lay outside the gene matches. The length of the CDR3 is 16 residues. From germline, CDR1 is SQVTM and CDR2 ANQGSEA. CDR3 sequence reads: CSVEQIRDRVGYEQYF. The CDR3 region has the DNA TGCAGCGTTGAACAAATTAGGGACAGGGTAGGCTACGAGCAGTACTTC.

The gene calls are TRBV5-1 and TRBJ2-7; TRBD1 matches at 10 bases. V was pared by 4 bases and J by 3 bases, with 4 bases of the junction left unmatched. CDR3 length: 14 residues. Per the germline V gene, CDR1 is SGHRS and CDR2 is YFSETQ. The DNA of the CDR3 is TGCGCCAGCAGCCCCGGGACAGGGGTCTACGAGCAGTACTTC. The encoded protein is CASSPGTGVYEQYF.

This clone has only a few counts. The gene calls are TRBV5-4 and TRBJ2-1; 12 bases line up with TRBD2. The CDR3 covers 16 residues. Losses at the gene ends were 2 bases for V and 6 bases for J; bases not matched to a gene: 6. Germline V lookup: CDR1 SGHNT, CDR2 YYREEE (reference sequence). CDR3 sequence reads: CASSLAGLAGTNEQFF. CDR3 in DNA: TGTGCCAGCAGCTTAGCGGGACTAGCGGGTACCAATGAGCAGTTCTTC.

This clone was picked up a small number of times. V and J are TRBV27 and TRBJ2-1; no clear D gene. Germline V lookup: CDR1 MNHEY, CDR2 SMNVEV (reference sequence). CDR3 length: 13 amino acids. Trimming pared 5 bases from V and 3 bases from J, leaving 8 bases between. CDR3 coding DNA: TGTGCCAGCAGTCCCCCCTACTACAATGAGCAGTTCTTC. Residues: CASSPPYYNEQFF.

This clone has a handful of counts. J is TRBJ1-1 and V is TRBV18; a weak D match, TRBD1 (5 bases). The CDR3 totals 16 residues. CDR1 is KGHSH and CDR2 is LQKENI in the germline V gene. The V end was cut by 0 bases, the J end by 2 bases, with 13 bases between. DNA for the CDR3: TGTGCCAGCTCACCACCTGGGGCAGGCCTAAACACTGAAGCTTTCTTT. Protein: CASSPPGAGLNTEAFF. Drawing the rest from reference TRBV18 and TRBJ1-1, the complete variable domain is NAGVMQNPRHLVRRRGQEARLRCSPMKGHSHVYWYRQLPEEGLKFMVYLQKENIIDESGMPKERFSAEFPKEGPSILRIQQVVRGDSAAYFCASSPPGAGLNTEAFFGQGTRLTVV.

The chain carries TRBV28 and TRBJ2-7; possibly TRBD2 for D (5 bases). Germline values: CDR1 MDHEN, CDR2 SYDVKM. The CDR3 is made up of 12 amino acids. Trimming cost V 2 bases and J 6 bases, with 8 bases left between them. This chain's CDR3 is CASSLLAGEQYF. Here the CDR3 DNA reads TGTGCCAGCAGTTTACTAGCCGGCGAGCAGTACTTC.

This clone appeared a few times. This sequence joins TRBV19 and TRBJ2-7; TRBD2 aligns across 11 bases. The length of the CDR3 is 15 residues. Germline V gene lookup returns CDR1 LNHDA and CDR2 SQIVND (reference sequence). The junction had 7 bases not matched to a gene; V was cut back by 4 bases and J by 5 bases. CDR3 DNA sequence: TGTGCCAGTAGTACCCTAGCGGGAGGCCGCGACGAGCAGTACTTC. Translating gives CASSTLAGGRDEQYF. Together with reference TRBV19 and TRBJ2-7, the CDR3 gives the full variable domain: DGGITQSPKYLFRKEGQNVTLSCEQNLNHDAMYWYRQDPGQGLRLIYYSQIVNDFQKGDIAEGYSVSREKKESFPLTVTSAQKNPTAFYLCASSTLAGGRDEQYFGPGTRLTVT.

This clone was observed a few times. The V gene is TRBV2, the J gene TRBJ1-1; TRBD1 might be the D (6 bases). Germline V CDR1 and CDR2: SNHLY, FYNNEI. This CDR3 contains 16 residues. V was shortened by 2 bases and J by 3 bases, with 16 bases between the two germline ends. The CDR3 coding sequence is TGTGCCAGCAGTGAATATGGGGGGGCAGTAGACACTGAAGCTTTCTTT. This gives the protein CASSEYGGAVDTEAFF.

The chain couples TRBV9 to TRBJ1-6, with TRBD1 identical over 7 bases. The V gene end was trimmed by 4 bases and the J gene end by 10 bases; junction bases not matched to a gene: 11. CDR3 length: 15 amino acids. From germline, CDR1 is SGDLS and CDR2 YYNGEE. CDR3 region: CASSPGQVVSSPLHF. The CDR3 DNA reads TGTGCCAGCAGCCCCGGACAGGTGGTGTCCTCACCCCTCCACTTT.

CDR3 sequence (DNA): TGTGCCAGCAGCCGGGACACCTCTGGAAACACCATATATTTT. This gives the protein CASSRDTSGNTIYF. The V call is TRBV2, the J call TRBJ1-3; D may be TRBD1 (6 bases). The CDR3 spans 14 residues. V was pared by 6 bases and J by 0 bases, with 9 bases between. Per germline, CDR1 SNHLY and CDR2 FYNNEI.

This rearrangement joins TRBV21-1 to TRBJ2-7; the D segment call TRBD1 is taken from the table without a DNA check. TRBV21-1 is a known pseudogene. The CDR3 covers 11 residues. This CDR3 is CASSSNYEQYF. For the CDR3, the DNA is TGTGCCAGCAGCTCCAATTACGAGCAGTACTTC.

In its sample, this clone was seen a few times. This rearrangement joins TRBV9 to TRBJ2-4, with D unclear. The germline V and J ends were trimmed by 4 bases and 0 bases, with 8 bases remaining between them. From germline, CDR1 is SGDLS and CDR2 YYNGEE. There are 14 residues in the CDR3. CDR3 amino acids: CASSTTLAKNIQYF. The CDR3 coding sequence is TGTGCCAGCAGCACGACTCTAGCCAAAAACATTCAGTACTTC.

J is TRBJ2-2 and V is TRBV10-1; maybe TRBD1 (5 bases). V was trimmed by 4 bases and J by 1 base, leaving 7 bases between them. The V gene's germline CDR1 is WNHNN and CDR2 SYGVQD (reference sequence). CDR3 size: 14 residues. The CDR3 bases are TGCGCCAGCAGTGGGACACTGAACACCGGGGAGCTGTTTTTT. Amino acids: CASSGTLNTGELFF.

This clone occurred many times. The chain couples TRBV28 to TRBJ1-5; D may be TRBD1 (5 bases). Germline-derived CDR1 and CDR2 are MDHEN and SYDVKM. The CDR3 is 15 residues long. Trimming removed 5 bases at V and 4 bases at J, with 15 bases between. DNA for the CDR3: TGTGCCAGCAGTCCCAGTCGGGGGGTAAATCAGCCCCAGCATTTT. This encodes CASSPSRGVNQPQHF.

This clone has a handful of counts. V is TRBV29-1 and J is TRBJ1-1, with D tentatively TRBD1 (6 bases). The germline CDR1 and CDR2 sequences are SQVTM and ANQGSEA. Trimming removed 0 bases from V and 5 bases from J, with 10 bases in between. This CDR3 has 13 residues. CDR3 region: CSVEEKRGTEAFF. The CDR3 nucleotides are TGCAGCGTTGAAGAAAAAAGGGGGACTGAAGCTTTCTTT.